These 9 T cell receptor beta chains originate from one sample sequenced in a study of identical twins. TCRdb re-called the 5' RACE reads through MiXCR, storing one row per CDR3 protein. The sample records 450,000 or so distinct CDR3 sequences, around 20% being singletons. Sequenced input: naive T cells sorted from blood. These receptors were collected from a man aged 45 to 65 in good health.

This clonotype was observed at least ten times. V usage is TRBV12-3 or TRBV12-4 and J usage is TRBJ2-7, with TRBD1 matching 7 bases. V gave up 2 bases and J gave up 2 bases; unmatched junction bases: 3. The length of the CDR3 is 14 residues. The CDR3 sequence: CASSLSQGAYEQYF. DNA of the CDR3: TGTGCCAGCAGTTTAAGCCAGGGGGCCTACGAGCAGTACTTC.

Only a few counts were recorded for this clonotype. This chain joins TRBV11-2 and TRBJ2-3; tentatively, D is TRBD2 (6 bases). CDR3 length: 18 residues. V was clipped by 1 base and J by 5 bases, with 22 bases between them. Germline V gives CDR1 SGHAT, CDR2 FQNNGV. Here the CDR3 reads CASSLGWTMPRPKDTQYF. The CDR3 nucleotides read TGTGCCAGCAGCTTAGGTTGGACTATGCCACGTCCAAAAGATACGCAGTATTTT.

The chain carries TRBV4-2 and TRBJ1-3; no reliable D call. CDR1 LGHNA and CDR2 YNFKEQ come from the germline V gene. This CDR3 region has 14 residues. V dropped 1 base and J dropped 2 bases, with 6 bases sitting between them. The CDR3 spells CASSQGFTGNTIYF. The CDR3 DNA is TGTGCCAGCAGCCAAGGGTTTACTGGAAACACCATATATTTT.

The chain couples TRBV29-1 to TRBJ2-3; D gene uncertain. The germline V gene encodes CDR1 SQVTM and CDR2 ANQGSEA. V was pared by 6 bases and J by 5 bases, with 9 bases between. CDR3 length: 11 amino acids. The CDR3 protein is CSVVMVDTQYF. The CDR3 nucleotides are TGCAGCGTGGTCATGGTAGATACGCAGTATTTT.

This clonotype was seen many times. The rearrangement uses TRBV7-9 and TRBJ2-5; possibly TRBD2 for D (5 bases). CDR3 length: 15 amino acids. V was trimmed by 1 base and J by 4 bases, leaving 13 bases between them. Germline assignment: CDR1 SEHNR and CDR2 FQNEAQ (reference sequence). CDR3 protein: CASSLVGSGGETQYF. CDR3 DNA sequence: TGTGCCAGCAGCTTAGTTGGGAGCGGAGGAGAGACCCAGTACTTC.

The V and J genes are TRBV5-1 and TRBJ2-5; 10 bases match TRBD2. The J segment lost 3 bases and the V segment lost 6 bases, leaving 14 bases of the junction unmatched. The CDR3 has 17 residues. Germline values: CDR1 SGHRS, CDR2 YFSETQ. CDR3 sequence reads: CASTPLPVLAGKETQYF. CDR3 coding DNA: TGCGCCAGCACTCCGCTTCCCGTACTAGCGGGGAAAGAGACCCAGTACTTC.

The V gene is TRBV5-1, the J gene TRBJ2-5, with TRBD2 identical over 9 bases. There are 16 residues in the CDR3. In germline, CDR1 is SGHRS, CDR2 YFSETQ. The ends lost 0 bases at V and 1 base at J; junction bases unmatched: 4. The CDR3 loop is CASSLALAGSQETQYF. CDR3 bases: TGCGCCAGCAGCTTGGCGCTAGCGGGGAGCCAAGAGACCCAGTACTTC.

The chain is built from TRBV20-1 and TRBJ2-5, with D unresolved. The CDR3 runs 13 residues. V lost 3 bases and J lost 4, with 12 bases in between. Germline V gene data show CDR1 as DFQATT and CDR2 as SNEGSKA (reference sequence). The CDR3 protein is CSARVGYRETQYF. The DNA for the CDR3 is TGCAGTGCTAGGGTAGGGTATAGAGAGACCCAGTACTTC.

The rearrangement uses TRBV24-1 and TRBJ2-1, with 8 bases fitting TRBD2. CDR1 KGHDR and CDR2 SFDVKD come from the germline V gene. This CDR3 spans 14 amino acids. With 4 bases clipped from V and 5 bases from J, the junction kept 3 bases outside the gene matches. The CDR3 DNA reads as TGTGCCACCAGTGACTTTAGCGGGAACAATGAGCAGTTCTTC. As protein: CATSDFSGNNEQFF.